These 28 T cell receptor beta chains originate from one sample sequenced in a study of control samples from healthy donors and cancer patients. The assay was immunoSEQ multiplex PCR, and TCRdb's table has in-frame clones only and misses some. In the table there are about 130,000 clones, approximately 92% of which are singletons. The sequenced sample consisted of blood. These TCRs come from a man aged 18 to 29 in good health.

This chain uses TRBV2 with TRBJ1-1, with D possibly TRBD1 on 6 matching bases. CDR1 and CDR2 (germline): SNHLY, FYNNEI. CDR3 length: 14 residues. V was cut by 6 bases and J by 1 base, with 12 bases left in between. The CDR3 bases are TGTGCCAGCAGGGGGGTCAGGGGGAACACTGAAGCTTTCTTT. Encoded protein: CASRGVRGNTEAFF.

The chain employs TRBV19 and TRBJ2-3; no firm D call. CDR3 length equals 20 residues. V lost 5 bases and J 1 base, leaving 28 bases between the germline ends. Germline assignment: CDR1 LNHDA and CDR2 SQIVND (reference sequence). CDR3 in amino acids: CASSYGPLRSPPSRTDTQYF. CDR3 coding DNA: TGTGCCAGTAGTTACGGCCCTCTCCGGAGCCCGCCGAGCCGCACAGATACGCAGTATTTT.

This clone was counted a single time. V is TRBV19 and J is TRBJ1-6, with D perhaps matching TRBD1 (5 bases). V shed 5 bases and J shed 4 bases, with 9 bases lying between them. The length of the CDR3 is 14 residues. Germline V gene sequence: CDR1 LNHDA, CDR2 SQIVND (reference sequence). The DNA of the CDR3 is TGTGCCAGTAGTGAGAACAGGTATAATTCACCCCTCCACTTT. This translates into CASSENRYNSPLHF.

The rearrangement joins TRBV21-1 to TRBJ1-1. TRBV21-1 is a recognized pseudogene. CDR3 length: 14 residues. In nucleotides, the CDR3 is TGTGCCAGCAGGCCAGTCTTAGGTGGCACTGAAGCTTTCTTT. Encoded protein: CASRPVLGGTEAFF.

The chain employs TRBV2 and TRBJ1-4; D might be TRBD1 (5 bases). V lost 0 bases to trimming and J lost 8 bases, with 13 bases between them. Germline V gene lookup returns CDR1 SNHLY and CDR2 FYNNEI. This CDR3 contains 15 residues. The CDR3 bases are TGTGCCAGCAGTGAAGCTAGGGCCAGGGAGGAAAAACTGTTTTTT. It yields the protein CASSEARAREEKLFF.

CDR3 in amino acids: CASSLLAGGTDTQYF. The DNA of the CDR3 is TGTGCCAGCAGCTTACTAGCGGGAGGCACAGATACGCAGTATTTT. V usage is TRBV11-2 and J usage is TRBJ2-3; 10 nucleotides agree with TRBD2. Losses at the gene ends were 2 bases for V and 1 base for J; bases not matched to a gene: 0. The CDR3 totals 15 residues. The V gene's germline CDR1 is SGHAT and CDR2 FQNNGV.

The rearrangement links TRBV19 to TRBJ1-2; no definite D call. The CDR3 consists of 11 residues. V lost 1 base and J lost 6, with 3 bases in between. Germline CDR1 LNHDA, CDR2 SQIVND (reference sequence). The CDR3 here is CASSIADGYTF. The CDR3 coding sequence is TGTGCCAGTAGTATAGCTGATGGCTACACCTTC.

CDR3 sequence: CASSLVASGYGYTF. The CDR3 DNA follows: TGTGCCAGCAGCTTAGTCGCTTCCGGCTATGGCTACACCTTC. The chain recombines TRBV7-9 with TRBJ1-2; no clear D gene. The CDR3 contains 14 residues. Germline values: CDR1 SEHNR, CDR2 FQNEAQ (reference sequence). The V gene lost 1 base and the J gene lost 4 bases, with 10 bases spanning the gap.

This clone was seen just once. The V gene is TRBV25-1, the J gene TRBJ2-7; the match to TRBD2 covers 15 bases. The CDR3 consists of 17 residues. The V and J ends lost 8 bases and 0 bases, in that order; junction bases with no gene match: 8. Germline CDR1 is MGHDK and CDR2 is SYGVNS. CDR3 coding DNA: TGTGCCAGCGAGGGACTAGCGGGGGGCGGTAGCTCCTACGAGCAGTACTTC. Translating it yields CASEGLAGGGSSYEQYF.

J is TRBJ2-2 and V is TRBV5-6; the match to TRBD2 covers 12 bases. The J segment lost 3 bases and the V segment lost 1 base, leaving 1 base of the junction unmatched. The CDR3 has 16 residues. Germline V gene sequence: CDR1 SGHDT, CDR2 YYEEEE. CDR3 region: CASSLPSGGDTGELFF. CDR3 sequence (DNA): TGTGCCAGCAGCTTGCCTAGCGGGGGGGACACCGGGGAGCTGTTTTTT.

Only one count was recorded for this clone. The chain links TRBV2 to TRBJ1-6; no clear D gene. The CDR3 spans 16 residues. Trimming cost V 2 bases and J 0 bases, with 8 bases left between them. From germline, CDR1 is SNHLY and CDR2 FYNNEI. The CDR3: CASSEKGSSYNSPLHF. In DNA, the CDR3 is TGTGCCAGCAGTGAAAAAGGGAGCTCCTATAATTCACCCCTCCACTTT.

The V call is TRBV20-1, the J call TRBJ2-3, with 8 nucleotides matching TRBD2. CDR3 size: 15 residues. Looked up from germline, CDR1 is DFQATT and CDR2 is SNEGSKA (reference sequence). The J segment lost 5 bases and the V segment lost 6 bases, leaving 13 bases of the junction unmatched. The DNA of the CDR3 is TGCAGTGCAAGTAACGGTCCGGGGGGGGTAGATACGCAGTATTTT. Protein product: CSASNGPGGVDTQYF.

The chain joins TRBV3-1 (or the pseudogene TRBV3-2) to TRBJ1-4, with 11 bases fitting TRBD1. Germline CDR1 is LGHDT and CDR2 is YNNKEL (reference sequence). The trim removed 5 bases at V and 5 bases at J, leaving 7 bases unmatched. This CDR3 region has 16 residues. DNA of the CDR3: TGTGCCAGCAGCACCCGGGACAGGGGGGTAAATGAAAAACTGTTTTTT. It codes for CASSTRDRGVNEKLFF.

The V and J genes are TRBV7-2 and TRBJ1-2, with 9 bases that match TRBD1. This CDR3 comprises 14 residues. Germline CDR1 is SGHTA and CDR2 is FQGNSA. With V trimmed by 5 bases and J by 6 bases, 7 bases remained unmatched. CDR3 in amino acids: CASSKDRGLHGYTF. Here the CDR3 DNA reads TGTGCCAGCAGCAAGGACAGGGGTCTACATGGCTACACCTTC.

CDR3 sequence reads: CASETNYGYTF. In nucleotides, the CDR3 is TGTGCCAGTGAGACAAACTATGGCTACACCTTC. The chain joins TRBV7-9 to TRBJ1-2; no reliable D call. The CDR3 extends over 11 amino acids. CDR1 and CDR2 from the germline V gene are SEHNR and FQNEAQ (reference sequence). The V gene lost 9 bases and the J gene lost 2 bases, with 7 bases spanning the gap. Looking up the rest from reference TRBV7-9 and TRBJ1-2 gives the full variable domain: DTGVSQNPRHKITKRGQNVTFRCDPISEHNRLYWYRQTLGQGPEFLTYFQNEAQLEKSRLLSDRFSAERPKGSFSTLEIQRTEQGDSAMYLCASETNYGYTFGSGTRLTVV.

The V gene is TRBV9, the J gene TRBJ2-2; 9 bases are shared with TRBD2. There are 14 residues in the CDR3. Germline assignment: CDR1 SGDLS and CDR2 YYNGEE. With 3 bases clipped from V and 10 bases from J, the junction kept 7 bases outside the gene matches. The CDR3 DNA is TGTGCCAGCAGCGCTAGCGGGGTTCGTGCGGAGCTGTTTTTT. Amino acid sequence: CASSASGVRAELFF.

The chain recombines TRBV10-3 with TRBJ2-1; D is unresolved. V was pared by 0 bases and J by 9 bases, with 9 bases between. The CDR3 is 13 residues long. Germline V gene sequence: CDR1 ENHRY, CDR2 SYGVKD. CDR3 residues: CAISESSSIEQFF. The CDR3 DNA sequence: TGTGCCATCAGTGAGTCAAGTTCTATTGAGCAGTTCTTC.

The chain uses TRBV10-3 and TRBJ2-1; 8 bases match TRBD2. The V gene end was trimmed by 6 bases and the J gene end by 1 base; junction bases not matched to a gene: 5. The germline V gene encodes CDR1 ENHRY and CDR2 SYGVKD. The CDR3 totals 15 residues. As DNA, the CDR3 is TGTGCCATCAGGACTAGCGATAGGTCCTACAATGAGCAGTTCTTC. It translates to CAIRTSDRSYNEQFF.

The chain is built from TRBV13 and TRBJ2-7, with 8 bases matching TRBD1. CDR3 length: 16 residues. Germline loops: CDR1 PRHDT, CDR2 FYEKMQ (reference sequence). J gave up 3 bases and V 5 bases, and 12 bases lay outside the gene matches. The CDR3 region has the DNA TGTGCCAGCAGCAAAAACTCACAGGGGGGCGGCTACGAGCAGTACTTC. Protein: CASSKNSQGGGYEQYF.

The CDR3 loop reads CASSSAWTGDRADGTDTQYF. Here the CDR3 DNA reads TGTGCCAGCAGCTCCGCCTGGACAGGGGACCGCGCTGATGGCACAGATACGCAGTATTTT. The V and J genes are TRBV28 and TRBJ2-3; the match to TRBD1 covers 9 bases. Germline CDR1 is MDHEN and CDR2 is SYDVKM. The CDR3 extends over 20 amino acids. V was clipped by 6 bases and J by 1 base; unmatched bases: 20.

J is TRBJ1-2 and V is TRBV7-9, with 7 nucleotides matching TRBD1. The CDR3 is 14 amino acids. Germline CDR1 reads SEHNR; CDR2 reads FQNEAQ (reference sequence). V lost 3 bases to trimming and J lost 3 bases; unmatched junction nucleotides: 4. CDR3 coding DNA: TGTGCCAGCAGCTTCGGGGGGACAGACTATGGCTACACCTTC. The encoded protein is CASSFGGTDYGYTF.

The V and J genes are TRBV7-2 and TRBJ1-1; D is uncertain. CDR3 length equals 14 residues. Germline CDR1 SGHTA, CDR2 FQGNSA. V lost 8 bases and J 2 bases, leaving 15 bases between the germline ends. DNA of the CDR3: TGTGCCAGCGGCATTCGGAAACCTAACACTGAAGCTTTCTTT. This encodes CASGIRKPNTEAFF.

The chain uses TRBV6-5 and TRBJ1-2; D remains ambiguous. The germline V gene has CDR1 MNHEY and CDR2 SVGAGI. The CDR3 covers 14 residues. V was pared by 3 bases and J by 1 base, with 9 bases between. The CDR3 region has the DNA TGTGCCAGCAGTTATTTCCCCGATAACTATGGCTACACCTTC. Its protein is CASSYFPDNYGYTF.

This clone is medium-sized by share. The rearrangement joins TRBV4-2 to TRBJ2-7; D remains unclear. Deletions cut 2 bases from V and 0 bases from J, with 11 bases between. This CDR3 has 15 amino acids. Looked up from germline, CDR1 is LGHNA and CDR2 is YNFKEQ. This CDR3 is CASSQSRLISYEQYF. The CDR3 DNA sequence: TGTGCCAGCAGCCAAAGCCGACTGATCTCCTACGAGCAGTACTTC.

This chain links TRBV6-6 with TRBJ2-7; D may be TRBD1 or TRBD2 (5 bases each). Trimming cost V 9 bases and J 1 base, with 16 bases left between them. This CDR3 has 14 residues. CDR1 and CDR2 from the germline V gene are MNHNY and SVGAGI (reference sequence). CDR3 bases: TGTGCCAGTACGTTGGGACGGTCTTCCTACGAGCAGTACTTC. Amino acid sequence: CASTLGRSSYEQYF.

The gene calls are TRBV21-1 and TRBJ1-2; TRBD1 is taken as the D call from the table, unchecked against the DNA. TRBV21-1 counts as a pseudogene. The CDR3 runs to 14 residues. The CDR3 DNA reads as TGTGCCAGCAGCAAAGTGTGGACAGGTGAGGGCTACACCTTC. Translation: CASSKVWTGEGYTF.

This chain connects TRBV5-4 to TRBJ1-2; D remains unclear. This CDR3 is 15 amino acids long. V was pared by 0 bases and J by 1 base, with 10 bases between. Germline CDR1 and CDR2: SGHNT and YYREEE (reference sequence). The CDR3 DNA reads TGTGCCAGCAGCTTGGTAGCGGCCGTTAACTATGGCTACACCTTC. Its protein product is CASSLVAAVNYGYTF.

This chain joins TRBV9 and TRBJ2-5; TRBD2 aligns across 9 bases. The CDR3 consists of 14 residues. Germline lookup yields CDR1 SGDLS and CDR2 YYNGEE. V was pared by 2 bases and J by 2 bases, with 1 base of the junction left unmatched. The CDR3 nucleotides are TGTGCCAGCAGCGTTAGCGGGGGTCAAGAGACCCAGTACTTC. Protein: CASSVSGGQETQYF.